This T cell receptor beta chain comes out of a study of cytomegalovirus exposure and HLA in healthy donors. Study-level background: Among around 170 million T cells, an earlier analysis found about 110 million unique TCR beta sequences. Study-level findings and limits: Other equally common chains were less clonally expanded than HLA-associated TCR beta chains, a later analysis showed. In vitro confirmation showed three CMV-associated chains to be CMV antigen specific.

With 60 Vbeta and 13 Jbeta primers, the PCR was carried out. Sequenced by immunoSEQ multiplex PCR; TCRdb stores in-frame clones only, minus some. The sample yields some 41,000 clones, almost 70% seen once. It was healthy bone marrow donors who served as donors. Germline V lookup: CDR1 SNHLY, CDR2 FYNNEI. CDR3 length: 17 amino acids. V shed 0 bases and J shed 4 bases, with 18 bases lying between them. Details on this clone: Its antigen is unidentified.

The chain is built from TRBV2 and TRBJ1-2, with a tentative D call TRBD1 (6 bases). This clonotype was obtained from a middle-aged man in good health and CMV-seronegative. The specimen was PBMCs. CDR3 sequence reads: CASSEALQGHDFYGYTF. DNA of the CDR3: TGTGCCAGCAGTGAAGCGCTTCAGGGGCATGACTTCTATGGCTACACCTTC.